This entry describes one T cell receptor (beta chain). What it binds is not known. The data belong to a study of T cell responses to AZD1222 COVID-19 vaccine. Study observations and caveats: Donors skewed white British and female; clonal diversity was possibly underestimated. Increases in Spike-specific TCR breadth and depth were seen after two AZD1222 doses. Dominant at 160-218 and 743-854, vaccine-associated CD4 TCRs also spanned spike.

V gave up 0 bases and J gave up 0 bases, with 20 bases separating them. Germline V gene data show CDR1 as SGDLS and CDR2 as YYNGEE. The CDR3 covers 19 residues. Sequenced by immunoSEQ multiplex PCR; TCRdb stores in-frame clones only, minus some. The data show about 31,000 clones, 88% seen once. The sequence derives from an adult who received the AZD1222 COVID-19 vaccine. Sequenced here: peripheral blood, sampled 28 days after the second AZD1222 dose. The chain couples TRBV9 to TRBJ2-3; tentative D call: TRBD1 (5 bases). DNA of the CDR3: TGTGCCAGCAGCGTAGGTTCCGGACATCGAAGAAGAAGCACAGATACGCAGTATTTT. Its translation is CASSVGSGHRRRSTDTQYF.